These 32 T cell receptor beta chains were all obtained from the same sample, sequenced in a study of blood T cell dynamics during melanoma immunotherapy. The assay was immunoSEQ multiplex PCR, and TCRdb's table has in-frame clones only and misses some. In the table there are 15,000 to 20,000 clones, approximately 90% of which are singletons. Sample time point: pre-treatment baseline. The sequencing used blood, collected from a patient treated with checkpoint blockade. Receptors were obtained from a human donor with melanoma.

This rearrangement joins TRBV28 to TRBJ1-6; 10 bases fit TRBD1. CDR3 length equals 15 residues. The J segment lost 9 bases and the V segment lost 6 bases, leaving 8 bases of the junction unmatched. The V gene's germline CDR1 is MDHEN and CDR2 SYDVKM. The CDR3 DNA follows: TGTGCCAGCAGACCCCGGGGGACAGGGGTTTCACCCCTCCACTTT. This codes for CASRPRGTGVSPLHF.

The CDR3: CASSLTGLGNEKLFF. DNA for the CDR3: TGTGCCAGCAGCTTAACAGGTCTCGGTAATGAAAAACTGTTTTTT. V is TRBV13 and J is TRBJ1-4; D might be TRBD1 (5 bases). Germline-derived CDR1 and CDR2 are PRHDT and FYEKMQ (reference sequence). The CDR3 is 15 residues long. V lost 2 bases, J lost 4 bases, and 11 bases lay in between.

This chain connects TRBV4-1 to TRBJ2-1, with a tentative D call TRBD2 (6 bases). The V gene lost 3 bases and the J gene lost 7 bases, with 16 bases spanning the gap. Germline V lookup: CDR1 MGHRA, CDR2 YSYEKL. The CDR3 sequence is 15 residues long. In DNA form, the CDR3 reads TGCGCCAGCAGCCACCCGGGACTCCGCGGGAATGAGCAGTTCTTC. Protein sequence: CASSHPGLRGNEQFF.

The chain has TRBV6-5 and TRBJ1-2; D gene unclear. The CDR3 is 13 residues long. Germline-derived CDR1 and CDR2 are MNHEY and SVGAGI. Trimming left V 0 bases short and J 7 bases short, with 9 bases between. DNA for the CDR3: TGTGCCAGCAGTTACTCCCCCCCCGGTGGCTACACCTTC. It yields the protein CASSYSPPGGYTF.

Here the CDR3 DNA reads TGTGCCTGGAGTTACAGTATCCGGGAACTGTTTTTT. Residues: CAWSYSIRELFF. The rearrangement uses TRBV30 and TRBJ1-4; no clear D. The germline V gene encodes CDR1 GTSNPN and CDR2 SVGIG (reference sequence). The CDR3 sequence is 12 residues long. The V and J ends lost 2 bases and 12 bases respectively, with 13 bases between them.

The chain links TRBV29-1 to TRBJ2-2, with D possibly matching TRBD2 (7 bases). Germline CDR1 is SQVTM and CDR2 is ANQGSEA. V lost 7 bases and J 7 bases, leaving 10 bases between the germline ends. This CDR3 spans 11 amino acids. The CDR3 reads CSAGEGGELFF. DNA for the CDR3: TGCAGCGCAGGGGAGGGCGGGGAGCTGTTTTTT.

CDR3 sequence (DNA): TGCGCCAGCTCTAGAGAGGGACTGAATGGAAATGAGCAGTTCTTC. Amino acids: CASSREGLNGNEQFF. The rearrangement links TRBV5-1 to TRBJ2-1; a possible D gene is TRBD2 (6 bases). The V end lost 7 bases, the J end lost 7 bases, and 21 bases lay between the germline ends. CDR1 and CDR2 from the germline V gene are SGHRS and YFSETQ. The CDR3 consists of 15 residues.

The chain joins TRBV2 to TRBJ1-1; no reliable D call. The V and J ends lost 4 bases and 1 base respectively, with 10 bases between them. The CDR3 sequence is 14 residues long. The germline CDR1 and CDR2 sequences are SNHLY and FYNNEI. The CDR3 nucleotides read TGTGCCAGCAGTGGTGGAGGGTGGAACACTGAAGCTTTCTTT. Its protein is CASSGGGWNTEAFF.

The CDR3 coding sequence is TGTGCCAGCAGCTTCAGGGTAGGGAAGGAGACCCAGTACTTC. Protein product: CASSFRVGKETQYF. This sequence joins TRBV7-2 and TRBJ2-5, with D possibly TRBD1 on 5 matching bases. This CDR3 has 14 residues. Per the germline V gene, CDR1 is SGHTA and CDR2 is FQGNSA. Trimming took 3 bases from V and 5 from J, leaving 13 bases between them.

The chain uses TRBV19 and TRBJ2-4; 7 positions agree with TRBD2. V gave up 6 bases and J gave up 9 bases; unmatched junction bases: 11. The CDR3 runs to 14 residues. Germline CDR1 is LNHDA and CDR2 is SQIVND (reference sequence). The CDR3 sequence: CASSNGLDVSIQYF. The DNA for the CDR3 is TGTGCCAGTAGCAACGGACTAGATGTCAGCATTCAGTACTTC.

This sequence joins TRBV19 and TRBJ2-1; D might be TRBD2 (5 bases). CDR1 and CDR2 (germline): LNHDA, SQIVND (reference sequence). The germline V and J ends were trimmed by 6 bases and 0 bases, with 15 bases remaining between them. The CDR3 has 16 residues. The CDR3 nucleotides are TGTGCCAGTAGCCTCGACGGCGGAGGCTCCTACAATGAGCAGTTCTTC. Protein sequence: CASSLDGGGSYNEQFF.

The rearrangement joins TRBV9 to TRBJ1-4; D is unresolved. The CDR3 consists of 12 residues. The germline V gene encodes CDR1 SGDLS and CDR2 YYNGEE. V gave up 0 bases and J gave up 12 bases, with 9 bases separating them. This chain's CDR3 is CASSVVNGELFF. CDR3 bases: TGTGCCAGCAGCGTAGTTAACGGGGAACTGTTTTTT.

This clone was seen just once. The chain uses TRBV4-2 and TRBJ2-1, with TRBD1 matching over 7 bases. Germline values: CDR1 LGHNA, CDR2 YNFKEQ. This CDR3 has 17 amino acids. Trimming cost V 0 bases and J 12 bases; bases outside gene matches: 17. The CDR3 spells CASSQEGGTGDPKRQFF. CDR3 in DNA: TGTGCCAGCAGCCAAGAAGGGGGAACAGGGGACCCCAAAAGGCAGTTCTTC.

The chain's CDR3 is CAISEGQGDGYGYTF. In DNA form, the CDR3 reads TGTGCCATCAGTGAGGGTCAGGGAGATGGCTATGGCTACACCTTC. J is TRBJ1-2 and V is TRBV10-3, with D maybe TRBD1 (5 bases). Germline V gene lookup returns CDR1 ENHRY and CDR2 SYGVKD. The CDR3 is 15 residues long. The germline V and J ends were trimmed by 2 bases and 4 bases, with 14 bases remaining between them.

The chain joins TRBV5-1 to TRBJ2-7; D not resolved. The CDR3 contains 13 residues. V shed 0 bases and J shed 3 bases, with 7 bases lying between them. Germline-derived CDR1 and CDR2 are SGHRS and YFSETQ. The CDR3 DNA reads as TGCGCCAGCAGCTTGGACGTTCGCTACGAGCAGTACTTC. Translated, it gives CASSLDVRYEQYF.

The sample holds a few counts of this clone. The V call is TRBV7-2, the J call TRBJ1-1; the match to TRBD1 covers 8 bases. Losses at the gene ends were 5 bases for V and 7 bases for J; bases not matched to a gene: 9. The CDR3 extends over 14 amino acids. Germline-derived CDR1 and CDR2 are SGHTA and FQGNSA. The CDR3 loop is CASSMTQGANEAFF. CDR3 nucleotides: TGTGCCAGCAGCATGACCCAGGGGGCGAATGAAGCTTTCTTT.

The CDR3 bases are TGCAGCGTTGGGGACAGAAACAATGAGCAGTTCTTC. This encodes CSVGDRNNEQFF. This chain joins TRBV29-1 and TRBJ2-1; 7 positions agree with TRBD1. CDR3 size: 12 residues. With 4 bases clipped from V and 5 bases from J, the junction kept 2 bases outside the gene matches. The germline gives CDR1 SQVTM, CDR2 ANQGSEA.

The count of this clone is one. The chain has TRBV9 and TRBJ2-2; 10 bases map to TRBD2. The CDR3 runs 14 residues. Germline V gene data show CDR1 as SGDLS and CDR2 as YYNGEE. With V trimmed by 8 bases and J by 9 bases, 10 bases remained unmatched. CDR3 region: CASTTAGGPRELFF. The CDR3 coding sequence is TGTGCCAGTACCACAGCGGGGGGGCCTCGGGAGCTGTTTTTT.

The chain links TRBV7-2 to TRBJ2-3; 8 bases align to TRBD1. The V gene end was trimmed by 0 bases and the J gene end by 1 base; junction bases not matched to a gene: 6. CDR1 and CDR2 from the germline V gene are SGHTA and FQGNSA. This CDR3 region has 17 residues. The CDR3 DNA is TGTGCCAGCAGCTTAGCTTTAACAGGGGGTCGCACAGATACGCAGTATTTT. Amino acid sequence: CASSLALTGGRTDTQYF.

Regarding this clone: Mismatch with germline at one junction end may stem from a read error. The rearrangement joins TRBV7-7 to TRBJ2-2; 8 bases agree with TRBD1. The CDR3 has 17 residues. In germline, CDR1 is SSHAT, CDR2 FNYEAQ (reference sequence). The chain's CDR3 is CASSLTVDRDDTGELFF. In DNA form, the CDR3 reads TGTGCTAGCAGCTTAACCGTGGACAGGGACGACACCGGGGAGCTGTTTTTT.

This rearrangement joins TRBV25-1 to TRBJ1-1; 7 bases align to TRBD1. Germline-derived CDR1 and CDR2 are MGHDK and SYGVNS. The V gene end was trimmed by 5 bases and the J gene end by 5 bases; junction bases not matched to a gene: 2. There are 12 residues in the CDR3. CDR3 sequence reads: CASSTTGTEAFF. CDR3 DNA sequence: TGTGCCAGCAGTACGACAGGGACTGAAGCTTTCTTT. Full variable domain (outside the CDR3, taken from reference TRBV25-1 and TRBJ1-1): EADIYQTPRYLVIGTGKKITLECSQTMGHDKMYWYQQDPGMELHLIHYSYGVNSTEKGDLSSESTVSRIRTEHFPLTLESARPSHTSQYLCASSTTGTEAFFGQGTRLTVV.

This chain connects TRBV7-9 to TRBJ2-2; a weak D match, TRBD1 (7 bases). The CDR3 has 16 amino acids. With 4 bases removed from V and 0 bases from J, the gap between germline ends came to 12 bases. Germline CDR1 and CDR2: SEHNR and FQNEAQ (reference sequence). CDR3 residues: CASSSGGRPNTGELFF. CDR3 coding DNA: TGTGCCAGCAGCTCAGGGGGGAGACCGAACACCGGGGAGCTGTTTTTT. The entire variable domain, with the rest obtained from reference TRBV7-9 and TRBJ2-2, is as follows: DTGVSQNPRHKITKRGQNVTFRCDPISEHNRLYWYRQTLGQGPEFLTYFQNEAQLEKSRLLSDRFSAERPKGSFSTLEIQRTEQGDSAMYLCASSSGGRPNTGELFFGEGSRLTVL.

The V call is TRBV11-2, the J call TRBJ1-2; D gene unclear. CDR1 SGHAT and CDR2 FQNNGV come from the germline V gene. The CDR3 is 13 residues long. V was pared by 4 bases and J by 5 bases, with 11 bases between. The DNA of the CDR3 is TGTGCCAGCAGCTCCCCCGGTGGTTATGGCTACACCTTC. Amino acids: CASSSPGGYGYTF.

This clone was seen just once. The V call is TRBV28, the J call TRBJ1-5; tentatively, D is TRBD1 (6 bases). This CDR3 comprises 15 residues. The germline gives CDR1 MDHEN, CDR2 SYDVKM. V was trimmed by 3 bases and J by 4 bases, leaving 13 bases between them. CDR3 protein: CASSFGRGANQPQHF. The DNA of the CDR3 is TGTGCCAGCAGTTTCGGCAGGGGCGCGAATCAGCCCCAGCATTTT.

The chain has TRBV29-1 and TRBJ2-4; D might be TRBD1 (6 bases). Trimming left V 2 bases short and J 0 bases short, with 11 bases between. Germline V gives CDR1 SQVTM, CDR2 ANQGSEA. The CDR3 is 15 residues long. Written as DNA, the CDR3 is TGCAGCGTTGAACCCCAGGACAGAGCCAAAAACATTCAGTACTTC. Amino acids: CSVEPQDRAKNIQYF. Filled out from reference TRBV29-1 and TRBJ2-4, the complete variable domain reads SAVISQKPSRDICQRGTSLTIQCQVDSQVTMMFWYRQQPGQSLTLIATANQGSEATYESGFVIDKFPISRPNLTFSTLTVSNMSPEDSSIYLCSVEPQDRAKNIQYFGAGTRLSVL.

The chain joins TRBV11-2 to TRBJ1-4; D ambiguous. The CDR3 has 12 residues. Germline V gives CDR1 SGHAT, CDR2 FQNNGV. The V gene lost 7 bases and the J gene lost 7 bases, with 10 bases spanning the gap. CDR3 region: CASTISREKLFF. In nucleotides, the CDR3 is TGTGCCAGCACCATATCCCGTGAAAAACTGTTTTTT.

This chain links TRBV11-2 with TRBJ2-7; unclear D gene. V lost 2 bases to trimming and J lost 3 bases, with 17 bases between them. This CDR3 contains 16 residues. The germline V gene has CDR1 SGHAT and CDR2 FQNNGV. This CDR3 reads CASSLSSRLAFYEQYF. The CDR3 DNA sequence: TGTGCCAGCAGCTTAAGCTCGCGGTTGGCGTTCTACGAGCAGTACTTC.

The chain joins TRBV9 to TRBJ2-5; either TRBD1 or TRBD2 may supply D (6 bases each). V lost 4 bases to trimming and J lost 1 base, with 11 bases between them. The CDR3 spans 14 residues. Germline CDR1 is SGDLS and CDR2 is YYNGEE. The CDR3 bases are TGTGCCAGCAGCCCCTCGGGGGCCCAAGAGACCCAGTACTTC. It is translated as CASSPSGAQETQYF.

This sequence joins TRBV7-2 and TRBJ2-7; TRBD2 is a possible D gene (5 bases). This CDR3 has 14 amino acids. V was trimmed by 5 bases and J by 3 bases, leaving 14 bases between them. Germline lookup yields CDR1 SGHTA and CDR2 FQGNSA. CDR3 DNA sequence: TGTGCCAGCAGCCTGGACTCCGGGGACTACGAGCAGTACTTC. It specifies CASSLDSGDYEQYF.

Concerning this clone itself: The junction and the germline gene differ at one end; a read error may be behind it. The sample contains more than one DNA sequence encoding this CDR3. The V gene is TRBV19, the J gene TRBJ1-5, with 7 bases that match TRBD1. Per the germline V gene, CDR1 is LNHDA and CDR2 is SQIVND (reference sequence). CDR3 length: 15 residues. CDR3 coding DNA: TGCGCCAGTAGTATGGAGGCCAGGGGGTCCCAGCCCCAGCATTTT. Its translation: CASSMEARGSQPQHF.

The rearrangement joins TRBV5-1 to TRBJ1-3; no clear D. Trimming removed 2 bases at V and 4 bases at J, with 13 bases between. The V gene's germline CDR1 is SGHRS and CDR2 YFSETQ. This CDR3 has 15 amino acids. The CDR3 sequence: CASSFNGERGNTIYF. The DNA for the CDR3 is TGCGCCAGCAGCTTTAACGGGGAACGAGGAAACACCATATATTTT. Based on the CDR3 plus reference TRBV5-1 and TRBJ1-3, the full variable domain is KAGVTQTPRYLIKTRGQQVTLSCSPISGHRSVSWYQQTPGQGLQFLFEYFSETQRNKGNFPGRFSGRQFSNSRSEMNVSTLELGDSALYLCASSFNGERGNTIYFGEGSWLTVV.

The genes are TRBV6-6 and TRBJ1-1, with D hard to call. Germline CDR1 is MNHNY and CDR2 is SVGAGI (reference sequence). V shed 4 bases and J shed 0 bases, with 12 bases lying between them. The CDR3 spans 15 residues. The CDR3 DNA follows: TGTGCCAGCAGTTCCATGCGACCTATGAACACTGAAGCTTTCTTT. It specifies CASSSMRPMNTEAFF.